The present T cell receptor (beta chain) was sequenced within a study of identical twins. Whole-study results and caveats: Zero-insertion analyses were open to partial confounding by invariant MAIT and iNKT cells. Beta out-of-frame sequences showed weaker excess twin sharing.

Healthy Caucasians provided all donations. From the 5' RACE reads, TCRdb called clonotypes with MiXCR, one entry per CDR3 protein. The sample includes about 430,000 distinct CDR3 sequences, under 20% of them seen just once. As regards this clonotype: Its matching antigen is unknown.

This CDR3 spans 14 amino acids. Trimming cost V 4 bases and J 0 bases, with 8 bases left between them. Germline lookup yields CDR1 SGHDT and CDR2 YYEEEE. The source of this sequence is a man aged 45-65 years in good health. The rearrangement uses TRBV5-6 and TRBJ2-4; D is tentatively TRBD1 or TRBD2 (5 bases each). Source material: naive T cells sorted from blood. CDR3 nucleotide sequence: TGTGCCAGCAGCATGGGGACAGCCAAAAACATTCAGTACTTC. It specifies CASSMGTAKNIQYF. Full variable domain (missing parts from reference TRBV5-6 and TRBJ2-4): DAGVTQSPTHLIKTRGQQVTLRCSPKSGHDTVSWYQQALGQGPQFIFQYYEEEERQRGNFPDRFSGHQFPNYSSELNVNALLLGDSALYLCASSMGTAKNIQYFGAGTRLSVL.